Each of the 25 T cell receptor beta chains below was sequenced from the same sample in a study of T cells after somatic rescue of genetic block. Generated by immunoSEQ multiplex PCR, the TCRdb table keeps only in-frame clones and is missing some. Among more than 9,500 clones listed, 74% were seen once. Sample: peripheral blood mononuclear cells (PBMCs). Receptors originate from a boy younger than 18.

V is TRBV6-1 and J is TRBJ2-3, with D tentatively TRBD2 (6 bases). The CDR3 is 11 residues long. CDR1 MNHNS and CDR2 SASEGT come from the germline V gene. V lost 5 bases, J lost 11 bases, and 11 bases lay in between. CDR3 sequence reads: CASSSAGGQYF. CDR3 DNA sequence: TGTGCCAGCAGTTCTGCCGGGGGGCAGTATTTT.

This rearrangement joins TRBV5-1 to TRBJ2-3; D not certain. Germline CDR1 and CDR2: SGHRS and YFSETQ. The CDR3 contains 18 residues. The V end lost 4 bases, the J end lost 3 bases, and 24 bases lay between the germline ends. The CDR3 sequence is CASSPFGATHFITDTQYF. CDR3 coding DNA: TGCGCCAGCAGCCCCTTCGGCGCTACTCATTTCATTACAGATACGCAGTATTTT.

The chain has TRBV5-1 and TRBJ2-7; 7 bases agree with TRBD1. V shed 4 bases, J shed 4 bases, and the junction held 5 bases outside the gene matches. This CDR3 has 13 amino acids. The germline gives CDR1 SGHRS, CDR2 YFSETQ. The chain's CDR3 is CASSPDRAYEQYF. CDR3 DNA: TGCGCCAGCAGCCCAGACAGGGCATACGAGCAGTACTTC.

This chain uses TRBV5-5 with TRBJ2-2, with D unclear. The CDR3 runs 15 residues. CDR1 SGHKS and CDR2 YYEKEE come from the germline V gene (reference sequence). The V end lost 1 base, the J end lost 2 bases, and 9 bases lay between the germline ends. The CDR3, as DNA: TGTGCCAGCAGCTTGTTTAGGACCAACACCGGGGAGCTGTTTTTT. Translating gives CASSLFRTNTGELFF.

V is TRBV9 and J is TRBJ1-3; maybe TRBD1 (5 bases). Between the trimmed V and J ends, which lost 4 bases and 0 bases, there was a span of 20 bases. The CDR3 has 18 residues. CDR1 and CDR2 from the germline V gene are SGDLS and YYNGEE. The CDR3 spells CASSPSARDLSSGNTIYF. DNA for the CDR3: TGTGCCAGCAGCCCCTCGGCCCGGGACCTAAGCTCTGGAAACACCATATATTTT. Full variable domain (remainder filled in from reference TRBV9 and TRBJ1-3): DSGVTQTPKHLITATGQRVTLRCSPRSGDLSVYWYQQSLDQGLQFLIQYYNGEERAKGNILERFSAQQFPDLHSELNLSSLELGDSALYFCASSPSARDLSSGNTIYFGEGSWLTVV.

In nucleotides, the CDR3 is TGTGCCAGCAGTTCCGGGACTAGATTCGGGGAGCTGTTTTTT. The encoded protein is CASSSGTRFGELFF. The chain couples TRBV27 to TRBJ2-2, with 8 positions matching TRBD2. This CDR3 is built from 14 residues. The germline gives CDR1 MNHEY, CDR2 SMNVEV (reference sequence). V shed 4 bases and J 7 bases; nucleotides not matched to a gene: 5.

The CDR3 protein is CASSFGAGPSTDTQYF. The CDR3, as DNA: TGTGCCAGCAGTTTTGGGGCGGGTCCCAGCACAGATACGCAGTATTTT. The chain recombines TRBV27 with TRBJ2-3, with D perhaps assigned TRBD1 or TRBD2 (5 bases each). CDR1 is MNHEY, CDR2 SMNVEV, per germline (reference sequence). The germline V and J ends were trimmed by 3 bases and 0 bases, with 13 bases remaining between them. This CDR3 has 16 residues.

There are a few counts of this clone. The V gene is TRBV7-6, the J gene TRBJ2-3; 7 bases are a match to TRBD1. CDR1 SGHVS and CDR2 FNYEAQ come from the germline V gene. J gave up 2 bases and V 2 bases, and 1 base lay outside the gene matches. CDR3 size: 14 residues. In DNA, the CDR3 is TGTGCCAGCAGCTTAACAGGGGTCACAGATACGCAGTATTTT. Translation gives CASSLTGVTDTQYF.

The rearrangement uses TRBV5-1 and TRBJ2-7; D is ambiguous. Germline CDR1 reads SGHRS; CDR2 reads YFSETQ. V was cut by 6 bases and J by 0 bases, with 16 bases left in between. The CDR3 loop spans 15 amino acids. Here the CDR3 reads CASKPGQRSSYEQYF. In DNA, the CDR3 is TGCGCCAGCAAGCCTGGGCAGAGGAGCTCCTACGAGCAGTACTTC.

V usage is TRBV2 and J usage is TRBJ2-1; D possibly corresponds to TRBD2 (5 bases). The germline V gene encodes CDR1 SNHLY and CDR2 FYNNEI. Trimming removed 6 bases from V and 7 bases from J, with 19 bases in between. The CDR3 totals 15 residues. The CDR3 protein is CASSLGVATTNEQFF. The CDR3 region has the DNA TGTGCCAGCAGCTTGGGAGTCGCGACTACAAATGAGCAGTTCTTC.

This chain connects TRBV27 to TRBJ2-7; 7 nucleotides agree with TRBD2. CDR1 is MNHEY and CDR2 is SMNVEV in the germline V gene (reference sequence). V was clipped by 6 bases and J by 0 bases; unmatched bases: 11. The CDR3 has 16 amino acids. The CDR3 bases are TGTGCCAGCAGGGGGGGGTCGTGGGGACTCTCCTACGAGCAGTACTTC. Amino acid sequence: CASRGGSWGLSYEQYF.

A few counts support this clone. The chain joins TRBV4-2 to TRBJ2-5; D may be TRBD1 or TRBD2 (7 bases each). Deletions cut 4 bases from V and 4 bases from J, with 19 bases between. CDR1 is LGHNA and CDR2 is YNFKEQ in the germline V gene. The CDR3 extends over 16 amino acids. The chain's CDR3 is CASSLPGAGGGETQYF. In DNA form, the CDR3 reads TGTGCCAGCAGCCTTCCCGGGGCAGGGGGGGGAGAGACCCAGTACTTC.

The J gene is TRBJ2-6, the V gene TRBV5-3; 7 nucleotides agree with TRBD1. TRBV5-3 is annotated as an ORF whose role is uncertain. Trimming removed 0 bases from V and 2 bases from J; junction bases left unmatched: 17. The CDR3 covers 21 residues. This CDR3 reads CARSLGPTGSLRYPGANVLTF. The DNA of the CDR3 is TGTGCCAGAAGCTTGGGGCCGACAGGGTCCCTTCGTTACCCTGGGGCCAACGTCCTGACTTTC.

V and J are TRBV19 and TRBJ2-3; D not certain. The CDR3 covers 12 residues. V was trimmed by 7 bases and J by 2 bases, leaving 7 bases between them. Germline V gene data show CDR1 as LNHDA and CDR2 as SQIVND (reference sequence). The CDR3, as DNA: TGTGCCAGTATGGGCCACACAGATACGCAGTATTTT. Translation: CASMGHTDTQYF.

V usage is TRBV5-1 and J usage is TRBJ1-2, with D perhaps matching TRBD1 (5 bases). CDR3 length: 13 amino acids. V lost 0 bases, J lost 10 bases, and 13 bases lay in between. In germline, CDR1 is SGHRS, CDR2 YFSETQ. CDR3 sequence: CASSLAGGGDYTF. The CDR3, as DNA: TGCGCCAGCAGCTTGGCTGGCGGGGGGGACTACACCTTC.

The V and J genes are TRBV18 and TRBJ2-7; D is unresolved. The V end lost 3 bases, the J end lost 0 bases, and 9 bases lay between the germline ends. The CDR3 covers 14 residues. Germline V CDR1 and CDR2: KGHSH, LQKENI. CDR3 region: CASSPGKSSYEQYF. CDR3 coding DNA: TGTGCCAGCTCACCGGGAAAGAGCTCCTACGAGCAGTACTTC. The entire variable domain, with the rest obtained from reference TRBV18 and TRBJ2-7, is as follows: NAGVMQNPRHLVRRRGQEARLRCSPMKGHSHVYWYRQLPEEGLKFMVYLQKENIIDESGMPKERFSAEFPKEGPSILRIQQVVRGDSAAYFCASSPGKSSYEQYFGPGTRLTVT.

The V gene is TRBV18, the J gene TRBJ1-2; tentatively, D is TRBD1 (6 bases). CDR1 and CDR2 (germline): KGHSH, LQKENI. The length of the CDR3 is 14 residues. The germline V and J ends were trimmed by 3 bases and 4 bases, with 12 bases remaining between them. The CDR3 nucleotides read TGTGCCAGCTCACCCAGGGTAGGGGGCTATGGCTACACCTTC. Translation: CASSPRVGGYGYTF.

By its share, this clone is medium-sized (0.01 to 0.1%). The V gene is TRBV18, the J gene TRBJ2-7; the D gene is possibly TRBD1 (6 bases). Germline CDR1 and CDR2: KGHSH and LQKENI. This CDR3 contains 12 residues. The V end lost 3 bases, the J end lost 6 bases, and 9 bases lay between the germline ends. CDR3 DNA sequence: TGTGCCAGCTCACCGAACAGGGTCGAGCAGTACTTC. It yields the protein CASSPNRVEQYF. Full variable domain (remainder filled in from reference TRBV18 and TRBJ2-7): NAGVMQNPRHLVRRRGQEARLRCSPMKGHSHVYWYRQLPEEGLKFMVYLQKENIIDESGMPKERFSAEFPKEGPSILRIQQVVRGDSAAYFCASSPNRVEQYFGPGTRLTVT.

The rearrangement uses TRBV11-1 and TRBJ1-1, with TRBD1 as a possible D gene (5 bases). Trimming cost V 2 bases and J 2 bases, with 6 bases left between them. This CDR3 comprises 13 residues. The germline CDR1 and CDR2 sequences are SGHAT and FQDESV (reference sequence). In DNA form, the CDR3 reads TGTGCCAGCAGCTTAACAGGTAACACTGAAGCTTTCTTT. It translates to CASSLTGNTEAFF.

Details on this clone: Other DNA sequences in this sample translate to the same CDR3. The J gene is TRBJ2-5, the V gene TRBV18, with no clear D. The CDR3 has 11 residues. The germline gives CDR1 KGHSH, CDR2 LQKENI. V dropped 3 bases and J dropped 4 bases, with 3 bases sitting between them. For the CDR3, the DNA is TGTGCCAGCTCACCGGGAGAGACCCAGTACTTC. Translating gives CASSPGETQYF.

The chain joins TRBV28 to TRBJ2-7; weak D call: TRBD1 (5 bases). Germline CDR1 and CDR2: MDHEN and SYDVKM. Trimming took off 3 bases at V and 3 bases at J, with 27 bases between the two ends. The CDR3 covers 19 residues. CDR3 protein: CASSFPPPQVAGSNYEQYF. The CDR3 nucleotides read TGTGCCAGCAGTTTCCCCCCGCCACAGGTCGCAGGATCGAACTACGAGCAGTACTTC.

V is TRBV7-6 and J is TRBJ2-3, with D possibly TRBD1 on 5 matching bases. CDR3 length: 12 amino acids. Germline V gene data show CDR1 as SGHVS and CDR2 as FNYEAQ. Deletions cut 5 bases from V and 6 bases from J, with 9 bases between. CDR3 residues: CASSLNRDTQYF. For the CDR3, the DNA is TGTGCCAGCAGCCTGAACAGGGATACGCAGTATTTT.

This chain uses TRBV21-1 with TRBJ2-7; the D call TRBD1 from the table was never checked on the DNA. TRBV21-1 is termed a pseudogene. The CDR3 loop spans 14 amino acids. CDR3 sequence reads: CASSGGTDHYEQYF. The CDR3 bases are TGTGCCAGCAGCGGGGGGACAGACCACTACGAGCAGTACTTC.

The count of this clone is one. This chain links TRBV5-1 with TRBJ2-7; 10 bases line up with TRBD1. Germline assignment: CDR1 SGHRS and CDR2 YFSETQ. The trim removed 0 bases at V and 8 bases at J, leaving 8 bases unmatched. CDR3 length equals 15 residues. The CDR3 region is CASSLDIPGQGKQYF. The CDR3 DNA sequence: TGCGCCAGCAGCTTGGACATACCGGGACAGGGGAAGCAGTACTTC.

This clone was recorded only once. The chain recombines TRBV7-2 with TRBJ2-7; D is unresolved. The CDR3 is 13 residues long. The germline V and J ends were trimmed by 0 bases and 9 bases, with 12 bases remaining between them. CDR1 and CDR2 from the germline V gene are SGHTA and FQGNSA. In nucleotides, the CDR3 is TGTGCCAGCAGCTTAGCGGAAGGGATTTTGCAGTACTTC. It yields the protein CASSLAEGILQYF.